These 26 T cell receptor beta chains were sequenced from one sample in a study of cytomegalovirus exposure and HLA in healthy donors (dated by TCRdb to 2016 to 2017). The library was built by means of the immunoSEQ multiplex PCR assay. TCRdb obtained this table from immuneACCESS and retained in-frame rearrangements with V and J assigned. These tables miss some clones; where compared with another copy, unresolved V genes account for less than half of the shortfall, and the remainder is unexplained. This sample is represented by 100,000 to 150,000 clones; around 86% of them were singletons. The ten largest make up about 2% of the sample. Material for sequencing was PBMCs. All receptors derive from a woman younger than 30 in good health and CMV-seronegative.

CDR3 in DNA: TGTGCCAGCAGTACTCCCAGGACAGGGGTCTACGAGCAGTACTTC. This translates into CASSTPRTGVYEQYF. The rearrangement links TRBV28 to TRBJ2-7; 9 nucleotides line up with TRBD1. Germline CDR1 is MDHEN and CDR2 is SYDVKM. The CDR3 consists of 15 residues. V gave up 5 bases and J gave up 3 bases; unmatched junction bases: 8.

The chain recombines TRBV19 with TRBJ1-1; 8 nucleotides align to TRBD1. CDR3 size: 12 residues. Germline CDR1 LNHDA, CDR2 SQIVND (reference sequence). V was pared by 11 bases and J by 4 bases, with 6 bases of the junction left unmatched. This chain's CDR3 is CAGRGQGTEAFF. CDR3 nucleotides: TGTGCCGGACGAGGACAGGGCACTGAAGCTTTCTTT.

The chain links TRBV7-6 to TRBJ1-2; D unresolved. Trimming removed 5 bases at V and 5 bases at J, with 12 bases between. Germline values: CDR1 SGHVS, CDR2 FNYEAQ. The CDR3 spans 13 residues. Here the CDR3 DNA reads TGTGCCAGCAGCAACCAAGGAGAATATGGCTACACCTTC. Translation: CASSNQGEYGYTF.

V and J are TRBV10-2 and TRBJ1-5; maybe TRBD1 (5 bases). The V gene's germline CDR1 is WSHSY and CDR2 SAAADI. Trimming pared 3 bases from V and 2 bases from J, leaving 17 bases between. CDR3 length: 17 amino acids. CDR3 amino acids: CASSETAGRGGNQPQHF. The CDR3 region has the DNA TGCGCCAGCAGTGAAACTGCGGGGCGCGGGGGCAATCAGCCCCAGCATTTT.

The genes are TRBV29-1 and TRBJ2-2; 11 nucleotides match TRBD2. The CDR3 length is 17 residues. Germline V gene data show CDR1 as SQVTM and CDR2 as ANQGSEA. J gave up 8 bases and V 5 bases, and 16 bases lay outside the gene matches. The CDR3: CSVSGTELAGASGELFF. The DNA of the CDR3 is TGCAGCGTTTCCGGGACCGAACTAGCGGGAGCGTCTGGGGAGCTGTTTTTT.

V gene TRBV5-6 combines with J gene TRBJ2-7; tentative D call: TRBD2 (5 bases). V lost 1 base to trimming and J lost 0 bases, with 14 bases between them. The CDR3 loop spans 16 amino acids. Germline CDR1 SGHDT, CDR2 YYEEEE. The CDR3 coding sequence is TGTGCCAGCAGCTTGACGGGGTTCATCTTCTCCTACGAGCAGTACTTC. Translation: CASSLTGFIFSYEQYF.

The V and J genes are TRBV18 and TRBJ2-7; D is undetermined. Germline CDR1 is KGHSH and CDR2 is LQKENI. Trimming cost V 1 base and J 5 bases, with 9 bases left between them. The CDR3 is 13 residues long. CDR3 bases: TGTGCCAGCTCACCACGGGCGACCGACGAGCAGTACTTC. It specifies CASSPRATDEQYF.

The rearrangement links TRBV4-1 to TRBJ2-7; TRBD1 agrees at 10 bases. Per germline, CDR1 MGHRA and CDR2 YSYEKL. The CDR3 has 14 amino acids. V was clipped by 1 base and J by 6 bases; unmatched bases: 3. The CDR3 sequence is CASSQVGQGIEQYF. CDR3 nucleotide sequence: TGCGCCAGCAGCCAAGTGGGACAGGGGATCGAGCAGTACTTC.

J is TRBJ1-5 and V is TRBV10-2, with D unclear. CDR3 length: 17 residues. Germline lookup yields CDR1 WSHSY and CDR2 SAAADI. Trimming left V 5 bases short and J 5 bases short, with 22 bases between. CDR3 in DNA: TGCGCCAGCAGTAACTCCGGAATGAACAGCATGTATCAGCCCCAGCATTTT. Residues: CASSNSGMNSMYQPQHF.

The chain combines TRBV5-8 with TRBJ2-5, with 10 bases that match TRBD2. The V and J ends lost 3 bases and 3 bases, in that order; junction bases with no gene match: 5. Germline assignment: CDR1 SGHTS and CDR2 YDEGEE. The CDR3 runs to 15 residues. CDR3 coding DNA: TGTGCCAGCAGCTCCAGGACTAGCGGAGAAGAGACCCAGTACTTC. Its translation: CASSSRTSGEETQYF. Full variable domain (remainder filled in from reference TRBV5-8 and TRBJ2-5): EAGVTQSPTHLIKTRGQQATLRCSPISGHTSVYWYQQALGLGLQFLLWYDEGEERNRGNFPPRFSGRQFPNYSSELNVNALELEDSALYLCASSSRTSGEETQYFGPGTRLLVL.

The V call is TRBV7-2, the J call TRBJ2-7; 9 bases line up with TRBD2. The CDR3 covers 12 residues. Germline assignment: CDR1 SGHTA and CDR2 FQGNSA. Trimming took 10 bases from V and 5 from J; bases not matched to a gene: 6. The CDR3 is CATAGGLNEQYF. The CDR3 DNA sequence: TGTGCCACCGCGGGAGGGCTGAACGAGCAGTACTTC.

The chain carries TRBV4-1 and TRBJ2-7; possibly TRBD2 for D (6 bases). Germline V gene lookup returns CDR1 MGHRA and CDR2 YSYEKL. There are 15 residues in the CDR3. Between the trimmed V and J ends, which lost 2 bases and 3 bases, there was a span of 14 bases. In DNA form, the CDR3 reads TGCGCCAGCAGCCAACCGACTAGTCACCGCTACGAGCAGTACTTC. Its translation is CASSQPTSHRYEQYF.

A few counts support this clone. The rearrangement joins TRBV2 to TRBJ2-2; tentatively, D is TRBD2 (5 bases). The CDR3 runs to 11 residues. Germline V gene lookup returns CDR1 SNHLY and CDR2 FYNNEI. The V end lost 9 bases, the J end lost 9 bases, and 11 bases lay between the germline ends. This CDR3 is CASQRVRELFF. The CDR3 DNA reads TGTGCCAGTCAGAGGGTCCGGGAGCTGTTTTTT.

This clone was seen only a few times. The chain combines TRBV7-9 with TRBJ2-5; D is perhaps TRBD2 (5 bases). The CDR3 is 14 residues long. Trimming left V 5 bases short and J 3 bases short, with 13 bases between. From germline, CDR1 is SEHNR and CDR2 FQNEAQ (reference sequence). The CDR3, as DNA: TGTGCCAGCAGCCCACCACTGGGAGAAGAGACCCAGTACTTC. Translating it yields CASSPPLGEETQYF.

The V gene is TRBV29-1, the J gene TRBJ2-1, with TRBD2 matching 7 bases. The trim removed 3 bases at V and 8 bases at J, leaving 10 bases unmatched. The length of the CDR3 is 14 residues. CDR1 and CDR2 (germline): SQVTM, ANQGSEA. CDR3 nucleotide sequence: TGCAGCGTTGAGGGCGGGAGATTTGGGGATGAGCAGTTCTTC. Its translation is CSVEGGRFGDEQFF.

The chain has TRBV28 and TRBJ2-1, with 10 bases aligning to TRBD2. Germline V gene sequence: CDR1 MDHEN, CDR2 SYDVKM. Trimming took 1 base from V and 5 from J; bases not matched to a gene: 2. The CDR3 extends over 15 amino acids. The CDR3 is CASSLFLAGDNEQFF. The DNA of the CDR3 is TGTGCCAGCAGTTTATTCCTAGCGGGAGACAATGAGCAGTTCTTC.

The rearrangement links TRBV19 to TRBJ2-7; 8 nucleotides agree with TRBD2. The germline CDR1 and CDR2 sequences are LNHDA and SQIVND (reference sequence). V lost 6 bases to trimming and J lost 2 bases; unmatched junction nucleotides: 3. The CDR3 totals 13 residues. CDR3 nucleotides: TGTGCCAGTAGCCAGGGACTAGCCTACGAGCAGTACTTC. Protein sequence: CASSQGLAYEQYF.

The chain uses TRBV6-1 and TRBJ1-2, with D possibly TRBD1 on 5 matching bases. The CDR3 contains 13 residues. V was pared by 1 base and J by 6 bases, with 9 bases between. The germline V gene has CDR1 MNHNS and CDR2 SASEGT. CDR3 protein: CASSEVGDDGYTF. Here the CDR3 DNA reads TGTGCCAGCAGTGAAGTAGGGGATGATGGCTACACCTTC.

The rearrangement links TRBV30 to TRBJ2-1; no definite D call. The CDR3 runs to 16 residues. V gave up 0 bases and J gave up 0 bases, with 12 bases separating them. CDR1 is GTSNPN, CDR2 SVGIG, per germline (reference sequence). The CDR3, as DNA: TGTGCCTGGAGTGTCCCGGCTAGGAGCTCCTACAATGAGCAGTTCTTC. It is translated as CAWSVPARSSYNEQFF.

This clone has only one observation. This rearrangement joins TRBV6-1 to TRBJ1-4; 7 bases are shared with TRBD1. The CDR3 contains 14 residues. The junction had 7 bases not matched to a gene; V was cut back by 8 bases and J by 4 bases. Germline values: CDR1 MNHNS, CDR2 SASEGT. The DNA for the CDR3 is TGTGCCAGCTCTGGGACAGCGGTTAATGAAAAACTGTTTTTT. As protein: CASSGTAVNEKLFF.

As for this clone: The sample holds other DNA sequences that translate to the same CDR3. The chain combines TRBV5-4 with TRBJ2-2; weak D call: TRBD2 (5 bases). Trimming left V 4 bases short and J 1 base short, with 8 bases between. Germline V gives CDR1 SGHNT, CDR2 YYREEE (reference sequence). The CDR3 length is 14 residues. The CDR3 loop reads CASSPAGNTGELFF. CDR3 nucleotide sequence: TGTGCCAGCAGCCCCGCGGGGAACACCGGGGAGCTGTTTTTT. Complete variable domain (other parts from reference TRBV5-4 and TRBJ2-2): ETGVTQSPTHLIKTRGQQVTLRCSSQSGHNTVSWYQQALGQGPQFIFQYYREEENGRGNFPPRFSGLQFPNYSSELNVNALELDDSALYLCASSPAGNTGELFFGEGSRLTVL.

The chain joins TRBV27 to TRBJ1-1; D gene ambiguous. V lost 1 base and J lost 0, with 6 bases in between. The CDR3 is 14 amino acids. The germline V gene has CDR1 MNHEY and CDR2 SMNVEV (reference sequence). The chain's CDR3 is CASSLLALNTEAFF. CDR3 DNA sequence: TGTGCCAGCAGTTTATTGGCCCTGAACACTGAAGCTTTCTTT.

The chain employs TRBV27 and TRBJ1-2; possible D gene TRBD1, 5 bases. The V gene lost 1 base and the J gene lost 4 bases, with 10 bases spanning the gap. CDR1 MNHEY and CDR2 SMNVEV come from the germline V gene (reference sequence). This CDR3 has 14 residues. CDR3 in DNA: TGTGCCAGCAGTTTATATACAGGCTCCTATGGCTACACCTTC. This encodes CASSLYTGSYGYTF.

The J gene is TRBJ2-7, the V gene TRBV4-2, with a tentative D call TRBD1 (5 bases). V was shortened by 0 bases and J by 4 bases, with 13 bases between the two germline ends. Germline CDR1 reads LGHNA; CDR2 reads YNFKEQ. This CDR3 is built from 15 residues. The chain's CDR3 is CASSQDIQVVYEQYF. DNA for the CDR3: TGTGCCAGCAGCCAAGATATACAGGTGGTTTACGAGCAGTACTTC.

The V gene is TRBV11-3, the J gene TRBJ2-7; 8 bases line up with TRBD2. The germline V gene encodes CDR1 SGHNT and CDR2 YENEEA. The length of the CDR3 is 14 residues. J was trimmed by 0 bases and V by 5 bases; bases with no gene match: 3. The CDR3 sequence is CASSPSGRSYEQYF. CDR3 sequence (DNA): TGTGCCAGCAGCCCTAGCGGGCGCTCCTACGAGCAGTACTTC.

This clone was seen a handful of times. V and J are TRBV9 and TRBJ2-2, with D perhaps TRBD2 (6 bases). The V and J ends lost 1 base and 3 bases respectively, with 10 bases between them. The CDR3 is 15 residues long. CDR1 SGDLS and CDR2 YYNGEE come from the germline V gene. CDR3 nucleotide sequence: TGTGCCAGCAGCGTATGGGGGGACGACACCGGGGAGCTGTTTTTT. Protein: CASSVWGDDTGELFF.